This TCR beta chain is from a study of T cells after posttransplantation cyclophosphamide. Study findings and constraints: TRB clonality was highly associated with recipient CMV seropositivity and reactivation.

Method: immunoSEQ multiplex PCR; TCRdb's copy keeps in-frame clones and lacks some. The sample includes under 15,000 clones, around 83% of them seen just once. Concerning this clone: Antigen: not known.

Germline V gene lookup returns CDR1 SGHNT and CDR2 YYREEE (reference sequence). V shed 0 bases, J shed 5 bases, and the junction held 9 bases outside the gene matches. The CDR3 loop spans 16 amino acids. The clonotype originates from a man aged 50 to 59 in good health, CMV-negative, and a related stem cell transplant donor. The chain joins TRBV5-4 to TRBJ2-5; TRBD2 aligns across 8 bases. Sequenced input: memory CD4+ T cells sorted from PBMCs. CDR3 in DNA: TGTGCCAGCAGCTTGGCTCCCTCGGGAGGGGGGGAGACCCAGTACTTC. This codes for CASSLAPSGGGETQYF. Based on the CDR3 plus reference TRBV5-4 and TRBJ2-5, the full variable domain is ETGVTQSPTHLIKTRGQQVTLRCSSQSGHNTVSWYQQALGQGPQFIFQYYREEENGRGNFPPRFSGLQFPNYSSELNVNALELDDSALYLCASSLAPSGGGETQYFGPGTRLLVL.